These 21 T cell receptor beta chains share one sample of origin, sequenced in a study of blood T cells in healthy people across ages (dated by TCRdb to between 2015 and 2017). Library preparation was by 5' RACE. Sequenced using an Illumina HiSeq 2500. A second about 6 to 11 cycle PCR used a sample-barcoded 5' primer and a J-beta primer mix. TCRdb reanalyzed the raw reads on its own, using fastp at Q25 for trimming and MiXCR for clone calling, and kept in-frame beta chains. Each CDR3 protein gets just one entry, which takes the most common genes and DNA from the rows behind it. Counted in this sample were 1.5 million or so distinct CDR3 sequences; approximately 39% of them appeared once. Around 4% of the sample comes from the top ten. The sequencing sample was made of blood. Receptors originate from a woman younger than 35 in good health.

This clonotype occurred a few times. The rearrangement joins TRBV7-2 to TRBJ1-1, with TRBD1 matching over 8 bases. Germline V gene data show CDR1 as SGHTA and CDR2 as FQGNSA. CDR3 length: 14 amino acids. J was trimmed by 5 bases and V by 2 bases; bases with no gene match: 4. CDR3 in amino acids: CASSLRQGITEAFF. CDR3 DNA sequence: TGTGCCAGCAGCTTACGACAGGGGATTACTGAAGCTTTCTTT.

The rearrangement links TRBV7-3 to TRBJ2-1; TRBD1 might be the D (5 bases). V was trimmed by 3 bases and J by 5 bases, leaving 14 bases between them. Germline loops: CDR1 SGHTA, CDR2 FQGTGA. The CDR3 covers 15 residues. The CDR3 sequence is CASSLSRVSHNEQFF. The CDR3 DNA is TGTGCCAGCAGCTTGAGCAGGGTGAGCCACAATGAGCAGTTCTTC.

J is TRBJ2-3 and V is TRBV12-3 or TRBV12-4; 8 nucleotides agree with TRBD2. J was trimmed by 3 bases and V by 6 bases; bases with no gene match: 11. The CDR3 runs to 16 residues. As DNA, the CDR3 is TGTGCCAGCAGCGTCGTAGGACTAGCCTGGACAGATACGCAGTATTTT. Encoded protein: CASSVVGLAWTDTQYF.

This clonotype was detected only a few times. The V gene is TRBV29-1, the J gene TRBJ2-2; D gene uncertain. The CDR3 loop spans 13 amino acids. V shed 4 bases and J shed 4 bases, with 10 bases lying between them. Germline V gene sequence: CDR1 SQVTM, CDR2 ANQGSEA. The CDR3 bases are TGCAGCGTTGCCAAGCTGGGCACCGGGGAGCTGTTTTTT. It translates to CSVAKLGTGELFF.

The chain couples TRBV24-1 to TRBJ2-1; a possible D gene is TRBD2 (5 bases). Germline V gene data show CDR1 as KGHDR and CDR2 as SFDVKD. The CDR3 runs to 16 residues. V lost 4 bases to trimming and J lost 0 bases, with 12 bases between them. The CDR3, as DNA: TGTGCCACCAGTGAGGGAGCGGTGAGCTCCTACAATGAGCAGTTCTTC. It encodes CATSEGAVSSYNEQFF.

V and J are TRBV27 and TRBJ1-6, with 7 bases matching TRBD1. Unmatched junction bases numbered 5, after V lost 8 bases and J lost 1 base. This CDR3 is built from 15 residues. The germline CDR1 and CDR2 sequences are MNHEY and SMNVEV (reference sequence). CDR3 sequence (DNA): TGTGCCAGCGGCGGCAGGGGGTCCTATAATTCACCCCTCCACTTT. Residues: CASGGRGSYNSPLHF.

This clonotype was detected a few times. The chain carries TRBV7-2 and TRBJ2-3; 8 positions agree with TRBD2. Germline-derived CDR1 and CDR2 are SGHTA and FQGNSA. The CDR3 runs 17 residues. V was clipped by 4 bases and J by 4 bases; unmatched bases: 13. The CDR3 DNA reads as TGTGCCAGCAGCTCTCGGTTAGGGCGGGGGGAGGCAGATACGCAGTATTTT. As protein: CASSSRLGRGEADTQYF.

The V and J genes are TRBV7-9 and TRBJ2-4, with TRBD1 as a possible D gene (5 bases). The J call may be mistaken, given a closer DNA end match to TRBJ2-7. Germline CDR1 and CDR2: SEHNR and FQNEAQ (reference sequence). The CDR3 loop spans 12 amino acids. The CDR3 region is CASSFPGHEQYF. In DNA form, the CDR3 reads TGTGCCAGCAGCTTTCCAGGGCACGAGCAGTACTTC.

This clonotype was found a few times. The chain recombines TRBV12-3 or TRBV12-4 with TRBJ2-3; maybe TRBD2 (6 bases). This CDR3 comprises 14 residues. V gave up 6 bases and J gave up 5 bases, with 15 bases separating them. As DNA, the CDR3 is TGTGCCAGCAGCCTGGGGGGAGTTGGAGATACGCAGTATTTT. This encodes CASSLGGVGDTQYF.

V gene TRBV21-1 combines with J gene TRBJ1-2. TRBV21-1 corresponds to a pseudogene. The CDR3 runs 14 residues. The DNA of the CDR3 is TGTGCCAGCAGCGCGAAACAAACGAACTATGGCTACACCTTC. Amino acids: CASSAKQTNYGYTF.

The rearrangement links TRBV12-3 or TRBV12-4 to TRBJ1-5; D gene unclear. This CDR3 spans 13 amino acids. V shed 2 bases and J shed 3 bases, with 5 bases lying between them. Here the CDR3 DNA reads TGTGCCAGCAGTTTATTGACCAATCAGCCCCAGCATTTT. Protein sequence: CASSLLTNQPQHF.

This clonotype was counted between two and nine times. The chain combines TRBV30 with TRBJ1-1, with D hard to call. Looked up from germline, CDR1 is GTSNPN and CDR2 is SVGIG (reference sequence). The CDR3 has 15 amino acids. Trimming removed 4 bases from V and 0 bases from J, with 15 bases in between. The CDR3 reads CAWTPRWVMNTEAFF. CDR3 DNA: TGTGCCTGGACACCCCGCTGGGTTATGAACACTGAAGCTTTCTTT.

The rearrangement links TRBV7-8 to TRBJ1-2; TRBD1 matches 8 bases. The CDR3 sequence is 16 residues long. Germline loops: CDR1 SGHVS, CDR2 FQNEAQ. Unmatched junction bases numbered 12, after V lost 5 bases and J lost 4 bases. The CDR3 region is CASSPGPGTGTYGYTF. CDR3 in DNA: TGTGCCAGCAGCCCTGGTCCCGGGACAGGCACCTATGGCTACACCTTC. Full variable domain (rest looked up from reference TRBV7-8 and TRBJ1-2): GAGVSQSPRYKVAKRGQDVALRCDPISGHVSLFWYQQALGQGPEFLTYFQNEAQLDKSGLPSDRFFAERPEGSVSTLKIQRTQQEDSAVYLCASSPGPGTGTYGYTFGSGTRLTVV.

The chain is built from TRBV12-3 or TRBV12-4 and TRBJ2-2; a possible D gene is TRBD2 (7 bases). CDR3 size: 16 residues. V dropped 2 bases and J dropped 3 bases, with 13 bases sitting between them. This chain's CDR3 is CASSLKGGRHTGELFF. The DNA of the CDR3 is TGTGCCAGCAGTTTAAAGGGGGGGCGCCACACCGGGGAGCTGTTTTTT.

The chain couples TRBV20-1 to TRBJ2-1; D gene unclear. This CDR3 region has 11 residues. Germline V gene data show CDR1 as DFQATT and CDR2 as SNEGSKA (reference sequence). This CDR3 reads CTAALVNEQFF. The CDR3 nucleotides read TGCACCGCCGCCCTCGTCAATGAGCAGTTCTTC.

The chain links TRBV7-9 to TRBJ2-3, with 10 bases matching TRBD2. The V gene's germline CDR1 is SEHNR and CDR2 FQNEAQ (reference sequence). V gave up 6 bases and J gave up 2 bases; unmatched junction bases: 5. The CDR3 is 15 residues long. The CDR3 reads CASRRSGGATDTQYF. CDR3 in DNA: TGTGCCAGCAGACGAAGCGGGGGGGCCACAGATACGCAGTATTTT.

This chain uses TRBV6-6 with TRBJ2-4; no reliable D call. Matching the DNA end better, TRBJ2-5 makes the J call doubtful. CDR1 and CDR2 from the germline V gene are MNHNY and SVGAGI (reference sequence). This CDR3 has 13 residues. The DNA for the CDR3 is TGTGCCAGCAGTTACTTGAGACAAGAGACCCAGTACTTC. Amino acid sequence: CASSYLRQETQYF.

This clonotype was observed a handful of times. V is TRBV9 and J is TRBJ2-1; possible D gene TRBD1, 6 bases. Trimming stripped 4 bases from V and 1 base from J, with 15 bases between. The CDR3 is made up of 16 amino acids. Germline CDR1 and CDR2: SGDLS and YYNGEE. The CDR3 coding sequence is TGTGCCAGCAGCTCTATCGGACAGCTATCCTACAATGAGCAGTTCTTC. It yields the protein CASSSIGQLSYNEQFF.

The table lists this clonotype with a few counts. This chain uses TRBV12-3 or TRBV12-4 with TRBJ2-1, with 14 bases matching TRBD2. Trimming took 5 bases from V and 3 from J; bases not matched to a gene: 6. There are 17 residues in the CDR3. CDR3 nucleotides: TGTGCCAGCAGTCCCCTTGGACTAGCGGGGGGCTACAATGAGCAGTTCTTC. Amino acids: CASSPLGLAGGYNEQFF.

In its sample, this clonotype was seen a few times. The genes are TRBV7-6 and TRBJ1-2; 9 nucleotides agree with TRBD1. V dropped 5 bases and J dropped 3; count of bases not matched to a gene: 4. The CDR3 is 14 amino acids. Germline V gives CDR1 SGHVS, CDR2 FNYEAQ. The chain's CDR3 is CASSGTGNDYGYTF. The CDR3 coding sequence is TGTGCCAGCAGCGGGACAGGGAACGACTATGGCTACACCTTC.

This clonotype was found a few times. The genes are TRBV4-3 and TRBJ1-2; 9 nucleotides agree with TRBD1. Germline lookup yields CDR1 LGHNA and CDR2 YSLEER. CDR3 length equals 15 residues. V was pared by 0 bases and J by 7 bases, with 6 bases of the junction left unmatched. The CDR3 sequence is CASSQDRRDRAGYTF. CDR3 coding DNA: TGCGCCAGCAGCCAAGATAGGCGGGACAGGGCTGGCTACACCTTC.